This TCR beta chain was found in a study of CD8 T cells in ankylosing spondylitis. Notes on the study in general: Seemingly characteristic of ankylosing spondylitis blood was a TCR beta motif consisting of roughly 8 highly homologous variants.

Each CDR3 protein gets one entry after TCRdb re-called the 5' RACE reads with MiXCR. The data show a few hundred thousand distinct CDR3 sequences, with roughly 18% seen just once and approximately 1% held by the top ten. This CDR3 is 17 amino acids long. The V segment lost 6 bases and the J segment 6 bases; nucleotides outside the gene matches: 9. Germline assignment: CDR1 MGHDK and CDR2 SYGVNS. Concerning this clonotype: Its antigen remains unknown.

The sequenced sample was blood, either unsorted or a sorted T cell fraction (not recorded which). The TCR was taken from a male donor with ankylosing spondylitis. This rearrangement joins TRBV25-1 to TRBJ2-1; TRBD2 agrees at 15 bases. CDR3 in DNA: TGTGCCAGCAGCGGGACACTGGGACTAGCGGGGGGCAATGAGCAGTTCTTC. Protein: CASSGTLGLAGGNEQFF.